The 30 T cell receptor beta chains presented below share a single source sample, sequenced in a study of naive and memory T cell subsets. Study results and limitations: Naive repertoires, especially CD8, held a few larger clonotypes, possibly memory cells re-expressing CD45RA.

These receptors have no known antigen. Both TRBC1 and TRBC2 were covered by a beta constant-region primer of two equimolar oligonucleotides. The ligated cDNA underwent four PCR rounds using SP2 and nested alpha and beta constant-region primers. A single record per CDR3 protein comes from TCRdb applying MiXCR to the UMI-ligation and nested PCR reads. The sample carries over 130,000 distinct CDR3 sequences, approximately 20% recorded once. The sequenced sample consisted of naive CD8+ T cells from blood. The receptors were sampled from a human donor in good health.

The chain combines TRBV28 with TRBJ2-7; D is ambiguous. The CDR3 consists of 11 residues. Deletions cut 4 bases from V and 6 bases from J, with 7 bases between. Germline values: CDR1 MDHEN, CDR2 SYDVKM. The CDR3 reads CASSWSSEQYF. Written as DNA, the CDR3 is TGTGCCAGCAGTTGGAGTTCCGAGCAGTACTTC. The complete variable domain, with remaining parts taken from reference TRBV28 and TRBJ2-7, reads DVKVTQSSRYLVKRTGEKVFLECVQDMDHENMFWYRQDPGLGLRLIYFSYDVKMKEKGDIPEGYSVSREKKERFSLILESASTNQTSMYLCASSWSSEQYFGPGTRLTVT.

V usage is TRBV11-2 and J usage is TRBJ2-3; 13 nucleotides line up with TRBD2. Germline V gene sequence: CDR1 SGHAT, CDR2 FQNNGV. The CDR3 runs 17 residues. V dropped 3 bases and J dropped 5; count of bases not matched to a gene: 8. CDR3 in amino acids: CASSLGTSGTQIDTQYF. The DNA of the CDR3 is TGTGCCAGCAGCTTGGGGACTAGCGGGACTCAAATAGATACGCAGTATTTT. The full variable domain, with the rest looked up from reference TRBV11-2 and TRBJ2-3, is EAGVAQSPRYKIIEKRQSVAFWCNPISGHATLYWYQQILGQGPKLLIQFQNNGVVDDSQLPKDRFSAERLKGVDSTLKIQPAKLEDSAVYLCASSLGTSGTQIDTQYFGPGTRLTVL.

This chain links TRBV27 with TRBJ2-6, with 7 bases identical to TRBD1. Unmatched junction bases numbered 9, after V lost 6 bases and J lost 4 bases. The germline gives CDR1 MNHEY, CDR2 SMNVEV (reference sequence). The CDR3 spans 16 residues. The CDR3 coding sequence is TGTGCCAGCAGAATTCCTCGGGACAGCGGGGCCAACGTCCTGACTTTC. As protein: CASRIPRDSGANVLTF.

The J gene is TRBJ2-3, the V gene TRBV5-8; 10 bases align to TRBD2. Germline V gives CDR1 SGHTS, CDR2 YDEGEE. The CDR3 is made up of 15 amino acids. Trimming took 1 base from V and 5 from J; bases not matched to a gene: 4. The CDR3 nucleotides read TGTGCCAGCAGCTTGAGCAGCGGGAGGGGAGATACGCAGTATTTT. Amino acids: CASSLSSGRGDTQYF. Filled out from reference TRBV5-8 and TRBJ2-3, the complete variable domain reads EAGVTQSPTHLIKTRGQQATLRCSPISGHTSVYWYQQALGLGLQFLLWYDEGEERNRGNFPPRFSGRQFPNYSSELNVNALELEDSALYLCASSLSSGRGDTQYFGPGTRLTVL.

V usage is TRBV27 and J usage is TRBJ2-1, with 9 nucleotides matching TRBD1. Per the germline V gene, CDR1 is MNHEY and CDR2 is SMNVEV (reference sequence). The ends lost 5 bases at V and 8 bases at J; junction bases unmatched: 10. The CDR3 has 15 amino acids. CDR3 DNA: TGTGCCAGCAGTCATGGACAGGGGATCTTTCATGAGCAGTTCTTC. This codes for CASSHGQGIFHEQFF.

In this sample, this clonotype turned up a few times. V usage is TRBV7-6 and J usage is TRBJ2-1; no clear D. CDR1 is SGHVS, CDR2 FNYEAQ, per germline. The germline V and J ends were trimmed by 3 bases and 4 bases, with 7 bases remaining between them. The CDR3 sequence is 13 residues long. The CDR3: CASSFNSYNEQFF. The DNA of the CDR3 is TGTGCCAGCAGCTTCAACAGTTACAATGAGCAGTTCTTC.

This clonotype turned up a few times. V usage is TRBV28 and J usage is TRBJ2-1, with D perhaps TRBD2 (5 bases). This CDR3 region has 15 residues. Trimming left V 4 bases short and J 4 bases short, with 14 bases between. CDR1 is MDHEN and CDR2 is SYDVKM in the germline V gene. CDR3 amino acids: CASSSAFREYNEQFF. In DNA form, the CDR3 reads TGTGCCAGCAGTTCAGCTTTCCGGGAATACAATGAGCAGTTCTTC.

In this sample, this clonotype turned up a few times. The gene calls are TRBV6-6 and TRBJ1-2; a weak D match, TRBD1 (5 bases). Germline values: CDR1 MNHNY, CDR2 SVGAGI (reference sequence). Between the trimmed V and J ends, which lost 2 bases and 4 bases, there was a span of 20 bases. The CDR3 has 17 residues. Here the CDR3 DNA reads TGTGCCAGCAGTTACCAAGGGATGGATCGGGGGTCCTATGGCTACACCTTC. This gives the protein CASSYQGMDRGSYGYTF.

This rearrangement joins TRBV19 to TRBJ2-1; no clear D. CDR3 length equals 12 residues. Germline V gives CDR1 LNHDA, CDR2 SQIVND (reference sequence). V was pared by 3 bases and J by 4 bases, with 4 bases between. CDR3 sequence reads: CASSIPYNEQFF. The CDR3 DNA sequence: TGTGCCAGTAGTATTCCATACAATGAGCAGTTCTTC.

The CDR3 sequence: CASNSGQGPGETQYF. The CDR3 DNA sequence: TGTGCCAGCAACTCCGGACAGGGGCCAGGGGAGACCCAGTACTTC. This rearrangement joins TRBV27 to TRBJ2-5, with 9 bases lining up with TRBD1. With V trimmed by 7 bases and J by 5 bases, 11 bases remained unmatched. The germline gives CDR1 MNHEY, CDR2 SMNVEV (reference sequence). This CDR3 has 15 residues.

The V call is TRBV7-8, the J call TRBJ2-1, with 14 bases identical to TRBD2. CDR3 length: 17 residues. The junction had 10 bases not matched to a gene; V was cut back by 5 bases and J by 7 bases. Per germline, CDR1 SGHVS and CDR2 FQNEAQ. CDR3 sequence (DNA): TGTGCCAGCAGCCTCCGACTAGCGGGAGGGAGGGTAAATGAGCAGTTCTTC. This sequence encodes CASSLRLAGGRVNEQFF.

The genes are TRBV3-1 and TRBJ2-7; D is uncertain. The CDR3 is made up of 13 amino acids. With 1 base removed from V and 4 bases from J, the gap between germline ends came to 8 bases. The germline gives CDR1 LGHDT, CDR2 YNNKEL (reference sequence). CDR3 nucleotide sequence: TGTGCCAGCAGCCAAGCAAACAGTTACGAGCAGTACTTC. It translates to CASSQANSYEQYF.

This clonotype was seen only a few times. The CDR3 protein is CASSLVVPGLAGELEETQYF. CDR3 bases: TGTGCCAGCAGTTTAGTGGTGCCGGGACTAGCGGGAGAACTGGAAGAGACCCAGTACTTC. The rearrangement joins TRBV27 to TRBJ2-5; 14 bases are a match to TRBD2. The length of the CDR3 is 20 residues. Per germline, CDR1 MNHEY and CDR2 SMNVEV (reference sequence). Trimming took 2 bases from V and 3 from J; bases not matched to a gene: 14.

The chain carries TRBV9 and TRBJ1-3; TRBD1 might be the D (5 bases). CDR3 length equals 15 residues. Germline-derived CDR1 and CDR2 are SGDLS and YYNGEE. Trimming cost V 0 bases and J 0 bases, with 7 bases left between them. The CDR3 coding sequence is TGTGCCAGCAGCGTAGGACAGTCCTCTGGAAACACCATATATTTT. It codes for CASSVGQSSGNTIYF.

The rearrangement joins TRBV28 to TRBJ2-3; 10 bases map to TRBD2. The V and J ends lost 6 bases and 9 bases, in that order; junction bases with no gene match: 15. The CDR3 is 16 amino acids. CDR1 and CDR2 (germline): MDHEN, SYDVKM. The CDR3 loop is CASSSNLAGVFGTQYF. The CDR3 DNA reads TGTGCCAGCAGCTCAAATCTAGCGGGAGTCTTCGGGACGCAGTATTTT.

This clonotype was counted between two and nine times. V usage is TRBV6-1 and J usage is TRBJ1-5, with D possibly TRBD1 on 5 matching bases. This CDR3 has 15 residues. V was clipped by 5 bases and J by 5 bases, with 16 bases between them. Germline V gene data show CDR1 as MNHNS and CDR2 as SASEGT. In DNA, the CDR3 is TGTGCCAGCAGTTACAGGCGCCAAGGAGATCAGCCCCAGCATTTT. The encoded protein is CASSYRRQGDQPQHF.

This chain links TRBV7-6 with TRBJ1-1, with 7 positions matching TRBD1. The CDR3 totals 20 residues. Unmatched junction bases numbered 19, after V lost 2 bases and J lost 1 base. Germline V gene lookup returns CDR1 SGHVS and CDR2 FNYEAQ. The CDR3 is CASSLLYGQAGEAPNTEAFF. The CDR3 nucleotides read TGTGCCAGCAGCTTACTCTATGGACAGGCAGGCGAGGCCCCGAACACTGAAGCTTTCTTT.

The chain has TRBV28 and TRBJ1-1; 9 bases map to TRBD1. J lost 4 bases, V lost 9 bases, and 9 bases had no gene match. Per germline, CDR1 MDHEN and CDR2 SYDVKM. The CDR3 runs to 14 residues. Written as DNA, the CDR3 is TGTGCCAGTCACCCCGGGACAGGGTCCACTGAAGCTTTCTTT. Its protein product is CASHPGTGSTEAFF.

This clonotype was observed at least ten times. The chain has TRBV7-9 and TRBJ1-5, with D possibly TRBD1 on 6 matching bases. V was pared by 5 bases and J by 5 bases, with 16 bases between. This CDR3 region has 15 residues. Germline CDR1 is SEHNR and CDR2 is FQNEAQ (reference sequence). Written as DNA, the CDR3 is TGTGCCAGCAGCGCGACAGGTAGGATCGATCAGCCCCAGCATTTT. Residues: CASSATGRIDQPQHF. The whole variable domain, filled in from reference TRBV7-9 and TRBJ1-5, reads DTGVSQNPRHKITKRGQNVTFRCDPISEHNRLYWYRQTLGQGPEFLTYFQNEAQLEKSRLLSDRFSAERPKGSFSTLEIQRTEQGDSAMYLCASSATGRIDQPQHFGDGTRLSIL.

This clonotype was seen a handful of times. This sequence joins TRBV15 and TRBJ2-7, with 10 bases matching TRBD1. J was trimmed by 5 bases and V by 3 bases; bases with no gene match: 7. CDR1 LNHNV and CDR2 YYDKDF come from the germline V gene (reference sequence). CDR3 length: 15 residues. The CDR3 loop is CATSSPVGTGDEQYF. CDR3 sequence (DNA): TGTGCCACCAGCAGTCCCGTCGGGACAGGGGACGAGCAGTACTTC.

This clonotype was seen more than once but under ten times. The chain has TRBV28 and TRBJ2-3, with 16 bases aligning to TRBD2. V lost 5 bases, J lost 5 bases, and 10 bases stayed unmatched. CDR1 and CDR2 (germline): MDHEN, SYDVKM. The CDR3 sequence is 18 residues long. CDR3 in amino acids: CASSQLPGLAGGEDTQYF. DNA of the CDR3: TGTGCCAGCAGTCAACTACCGGGACTAGCGGGAGGGGAAGATACGCAGTATTTT.

The gene calls are TRBV5-1 and TRBJ2-7, with 7 bases that match TRBD1. Germline V gene lookup returns CDR1 SGHRS and CDR2 YFSETQ. V shed 2 bases, J shed 2 bases, and the junction held 4 bases outside the gene matches. The CDR3 length is 14 residues. CDR3 DNA sequence: TGCGCCAGCAGCTTAACAGGGGAAGCCTACGAGCAGTACTTC. Amino acids: CASSLTGEAYEQYF.

The rearrangement links TRBV15 to TRBJ2-7; D is uncertain. The CDR3 runs to 13 residues. With 3 bases removed from V and 3 bases from J, the gap between germline ends came to 9 bases. CDR1 and CDR2 from the germline V gene are LNHNV and YYDKDF (reference sequence). In DNA, the CDR3 is TGTGCCACCAGCAGTGACTCTTACTACGAGCAGTACTTC. Its protein is CATSSDSYYEQYF.

There are a few counts of this clonotype. The chain's CDR3 is CASSSGTGLTGELFF. The CDR3, as DNA: TGTGCCAGCAGCTCTGGGACAGGACTAACCGGGGAGCTGTTTTTT. V gene TRBV7-2 combines with J gene TRBJ2-2; 8 nucleotides line up with TRBD1. Germline-derived CDR1 and CDR2 are SGHTA and FQGNSA. The CDR3 is 15 residues long. With V trimmed by 4 bases and J by 5 bases, 6 bases remained unmatched.

The J gene is TRBJ2-5, the V gene TRBV7-9; D may be TRBD1 (6 bases). V lost 4 bases to trimming and J lost 1 base, with 13 bases between them. Germline CDR1 SEHNR, CDR2 FQNEAQ (reference sequence). The CDR3 is 15 residues long. The CDR3 spells CASSSLQGTQETQYF. The CDR3 nucleotides read TGTGCCAGCAGCTCCCTACAGGGAACCCAAGAGACCCAGTACTTC. The full variable domain, in which reference TRBV7-9 and TRBJ2-5 provide the parts outside the CDR3, is DTGVSQNPRHKITKRGQNVTFRCDPISEHNRLYWYRQTLGQGPEFLTYFQNEAQLEKSRLLSDRFSAERPKGSFSTLEIQRTEQGDSAMYLCASSSLQGTQETQYFGPGTRLLVL.

The V gene is TRBV19, the J gene TRBJ2-7; 8 bases align to TRBD1. In germline, CDR1 is LNHDA, CDR2 SQIVND (reference sequence). V gave up 5 bases and J gave up 3 bases; unmatched junction bases: 12. This CDR3 is 16 amino acids long. The CDR3 reads CASSSRGQGLRYEQYF. CDR3 nucleotide sequence: TGTGCCAGTAGTTCCAGGGGGCAGGGGCTTCGCTACGAGCAGTACTTC. Full variable domain (missing parts from reference TRBV19 and TRBJ2-7): DGGITQSPKYLFRKEGQNVTLSCEQNLNHDAMYWYRQDPGQGLRLIYYSQIVNDFQKGDIAEGYSVSREKKESFPLTVTSAQKNPTAFYLCASSSRGQGLRYEQYFGPGTRLTVT.

This chain uses TRBV5-1 with TRBJ1-1; 7 positions agree with TRBD1. Germline V gene sequence: CDR1 SGHRS, CDR2 YFSETQ. Unmatched junction bases numbered 4, after V lost 3 bases and J lost 2 bases. This CDR3 is 14 amino acids long. CDR3 region: CASSWGQPNTEAFF. CDR3 DNA: TGCGCCAGCAGCTGGGGACAGCCCAACACTGAAGCTTTCTTT.

This clonotype was recorded a few times. This chain joins TRBV20-1 and TRBJ2-1; D is tentatively TRBD1 or TRBD2 (5 bases each). The CDR3 is made up of 16 amino acids. V lost 6 bases and J lost 3, with 21 bases in between. Germline V gene sequence: CDR1 DFQATT, CDR2 SNEGSKA (reference sequence). Here the CDR3 reads CSAIVGESPYYNEQFF. The CDR3 nucleotides are TGCAGTGCAATAGTGGGGGAAAGCCCGTACTACAATGAGCAGTTCTTC.

The table lists this clonotype with a few counts. The V and J genes are TRBV7-8 and TRBJ2-2; no clear D. Germline V CDR1 and CDR2: SGHVS, FQNEAQ. Trimming stripped 4 bases from V and 4 bases from J, with 7 bases between. This CDR3 contains 13 residues. The CDR3 DNA reads as TGTGCCAGCAGCTCTCTGGTCACCGGGGAGCTGTTTTTT. This codes for CASSSLVTGELFF. The complete variable domain, with remaining parts taken from reference TRBV7-8 and TRBJ2-2, reads GAGVSQSPRYKVAKRGQDVALRCDPISGHVSLFWYQQALGQGPEFLTYFQNEAQLDKSGLPSDRFFAERPEGSVSTLKIQRTQQEDSAVYLCASSSLVTGELFFGEGSRLTVL.

This CDR3 reads CATSRETEDPEDGELFF. CDR3 coding DNA: TGTGCCACCAGCAGAGAAACGGAGGACCCGGAGGACGGGGAGCTGTTTTTT. The rearrangement uses TRBV15 and TRBJ2-2; a weak D match, TRBD2 (5 bases). The germline V gene encodes CDR1 LNHNV and CDR2 YYDKDF (reference sequence). The CDR3 extends over 17 amino acids. V was clipped by 0 bases and J by 7 bases, with 18 bases between them.